This T cell receptor (beta chain) was sequenced during a study of patients and donors after allogeneic stem cell transplantation. V was clipped by 3 bases and J by 4 bases; unmatched bases: 9. From germline, CDR1 is SGHTA and CDR2 FQGNSA. This CDR3 contains 16 residues. MiXCR, applied by TCRdb to the RT-PCR reads, yields one record per CDR3 protein. The table has about 230,000 distinct CDR3 sequences, roughly 15% seen once; the top ten hold approximately 10%. In this sample, this clonotype turned up many times. Sequenced material: blood, either unsorted or a sorted T cell fraction (not recorded which). The J gene is TRBJ1-1, the V gene TRBV7-2, with 9 bases identical to TRBD1. This receptor was obtained from a human donor who was either an allogeneic HSCT recipient or a stem cell or donor lymphocyte infusion donor (not recorded which). It is not recorded whose cells these are; they may come from a transplant donor. In DNA, the CDR3 is TGTGCCAGCAGCTTCGGGACAGGGCTTTTATTCACTGAAGCTTTCTTT. Translated: CASSFGTGLLFTEAFF.